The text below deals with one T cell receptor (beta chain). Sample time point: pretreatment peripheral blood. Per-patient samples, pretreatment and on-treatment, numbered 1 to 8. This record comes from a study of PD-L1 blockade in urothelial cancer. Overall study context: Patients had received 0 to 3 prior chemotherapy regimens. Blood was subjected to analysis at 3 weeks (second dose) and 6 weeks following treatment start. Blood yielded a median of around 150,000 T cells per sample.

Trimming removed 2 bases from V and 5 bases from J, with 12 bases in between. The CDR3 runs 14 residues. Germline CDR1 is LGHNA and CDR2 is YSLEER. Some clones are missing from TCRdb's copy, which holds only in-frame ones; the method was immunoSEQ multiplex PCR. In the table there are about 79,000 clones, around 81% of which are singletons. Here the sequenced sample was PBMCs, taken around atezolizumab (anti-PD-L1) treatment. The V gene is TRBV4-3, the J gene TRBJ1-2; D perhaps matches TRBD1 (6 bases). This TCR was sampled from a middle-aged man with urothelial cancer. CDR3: CASSQRGEGYGYTF. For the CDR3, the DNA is TGCGCCAGCAGCCAAAGGGGGGAGGGATATGGCTACACCTTC.